This T cell receptor (beta chain) was found in a study of identical twins. Overall study findings and caveats: For monozygotic twins, models underestimated out-of-frame TCR alpha sharing.

TCRdb itself ran the 5' RACE reads through MiXCR, one entry per CDR3 protein. The sample shows fewer than 250,000 distinct CDR3 sequences, around 15% of them seen only once. In germline, CDR1 is SEHNR, CDR2 FQNEAQ (reference sequence). Trimming shortened V by 2 bases and J by 15 bases, and 17 bases separated the two germline ends. The CDR3 consists of 13 residues. This clonotype was counted a few times. Its specificity is not known. The data were also submitted as part of a second study, on T cells expressing NK-cell markers. As that report states: Among the experiments, several used an anti-gamma-delta TCR antibody to restrict sorting to alpha-beta TCR T cells.

V usage is TRBV7-9 and J usage is TRBJ2-1, with a weak D call TRBD2 (5 bases). The sample taken for sequencing was CD8+ T cells sorted from blood. This clonotype was obtained from a woman younger than 30 in good health. The CDR3 region has the DNA TGTGCCAGCAGCTTACAACTAGAATTGATCCCGTTCTTC. This translates into CASSLQLELIPFF.